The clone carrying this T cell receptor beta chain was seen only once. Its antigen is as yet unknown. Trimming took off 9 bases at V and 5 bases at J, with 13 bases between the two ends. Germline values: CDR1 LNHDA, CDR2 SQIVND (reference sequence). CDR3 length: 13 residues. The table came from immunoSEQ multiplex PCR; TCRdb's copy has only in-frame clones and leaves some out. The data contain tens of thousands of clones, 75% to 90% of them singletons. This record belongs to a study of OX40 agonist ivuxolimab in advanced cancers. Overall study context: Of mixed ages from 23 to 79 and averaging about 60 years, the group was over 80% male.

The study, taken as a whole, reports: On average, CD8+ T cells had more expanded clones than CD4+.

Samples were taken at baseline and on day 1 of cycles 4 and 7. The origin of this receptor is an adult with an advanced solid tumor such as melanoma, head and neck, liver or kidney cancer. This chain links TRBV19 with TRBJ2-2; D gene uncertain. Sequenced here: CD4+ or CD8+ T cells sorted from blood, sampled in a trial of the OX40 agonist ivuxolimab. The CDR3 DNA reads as TGTGCCAGCGATTCCCAAGGGACCGGGGAGCTGTTTTTT. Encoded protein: CASDSQGTGELFF.